Below, 9 T cell receptor beta chains from the same sample are listed, as sequenced in a study of T cells after yellow fever vaccination. TCRdb reanalysed the 5' RACE reads using MiXCR and keeps one entry per CDR3 protein. The table has 300,000 to 400,000 distinct CDR3 sequences, around 12% seen once. The sample here was CD4+ T cells sorted from PBMCs, taken 15 days after the yellow fever booster vaccination. The origin of the receptors is a man between 18 and 29 years old who received the YFV17D yellow fever vaccine.

This clonotype came up many times. The chain has TRBV5-1 and TRBJ1-2, with D uncertain. V lost 4 bases, J lost 2 bases, and 6 bases lay in between. Germline values: CDR1 SGHRS, CDR2 YFSETQ. The CDR3 length is 12 residues. The DNA of the CDR3 is TGCGCCAGCAGCACCGACAACTATGGCTACACCTTC. It yields the protein CASSTDNYGYTF.

V usage is TRBV20-1 and J usage is TRBJ1-2, with D hard to call. This CDR3 has 13 amino acids. V lost 6 bases and J 4 bases, leaving 15 bases between the germline ends. Per germline, CDR1 DFQATT and CDR2 SNEGSKA (reference sequence). CDR3 coding DNA: TGCAGTGCCCAGATAGCCCCAGGCTATGGCTACACCTTC. This codes for CSAQIAPGYGYTF.

The J gene is TRBJ2-2, the V gene TRBV10-3; 9 nucleotides match TRBD1. V was pared by 5 bases and J by 3 bases, with 4 bases of the junction left unmatched. In germline, CDR1 is ENHRY, CDR2 SYGVKD. CDR3 length: 15 amino acids. CDR3 loop: CAISKTGGDTGELFF. The CDR3 nucleotides read TGTGCCATCAGTAAGACAGGGGGGGACACCGGGGAGCTGTTTTTT.

V is TRBV10-1 and J is TRBJ1-2, with 7 bases aligning to TRBD1. This CDR3 comprises 13 residues. The trim removed 3 bases at V and 3 bases at J, leaving 1 base unmatched. Per the germline V gene, CDR1 is WNHNN and CDR2 is SYGVQD (reference sequence). Here the CDR3 reads CASSDGTDYGYTF. The DNA for the CDR3 is TGCGCCAGCAGTGACGGGACAGACTATGGCTACACCTTC.

V gene TRBV28 combines with J gene TRBJ2-7; no reliable D call. Germline-derived CDR1 and CDR2 are MDHEN and SYDVKM. The CDR3 sequence is 15 residues long. Between the trimmed V and J ends, which lost 2 bases and 0 bases, there was a span of 11 bases. The CDR3 coding sequence is TGTGCCAGCAGTTTACGGCGGATAAGCTCCTACGAGCAGTACGTC. The encoded protein is CASSLRRISSYEQYV.

V usage is TRBV10-3 and J usage is TRBJ1-2, with TRBD1 identical over 7 bases. Trimming took 6 bases from V and 8 from J; bases not matched to a gene: 15. Germline-derived CDR1 and CDR2 are ENHRY and SYGVKD. The CDR3 runs 15 residues. In DNA, the CDR3 is TGTGCCATCAGCGCTATGTCGGACAGGTCCGAGGGCTACACCTTC. Protein sequence: CAISAMSDRSEGYTF.

The CDR3 here is CASSFQGYGGELFF. The CDR3 nucleotides read TGTGCCAGCAGCTTCCAGGGGTATGGCGGGGAGCTGTTTTTT. The chain combines TRBV12-3 or TRBV12-4 with TRBJ2-2; a weak D match, TRBD1 (6 bases). The V and J ends lost 6 bases and 7 bases respectively, with 15 bases between them. This CDR3 has 14 amino acids.

The V gene is TRBV6-5, the J gene TRBJ1-2; TRBD1 matches at 8 bases. The V gene end was trimmed by 7 bases and the J gene end by 4 bases; junction bases not matched to a gene: 5. The CDR3 has 13 residues. Looked up from germline, CDR1 is MNHEY and CDR2 is SVGAGI. Here the CDR3 DNA reads TGTGCCAGCATGGCAGGGGGCGTCTATGGCTACACCTTC. It specifies CASMAGGVYGYTF.

This clonotype has ten or more counts. The chain recombines TRBV6-2 or TRBV6-3 with TRBJ2-1, with D perhaps TRBD1 (5 bases). Germline-derived CDR1 and CDR2 are MNHEY and SVGEGT. The CDR3 consists of 17 residues. Trimming took 0 bases from V and 1 from J, leaving 13 bases between them. CDR3 sequence reads: CASSYSIGAASYNEQFF. The CDR3 region has the DNA TGTGCCAGCAGTTACTCGATTGGGGCAGCATCCTACAATGAGCAGTTCTTC.